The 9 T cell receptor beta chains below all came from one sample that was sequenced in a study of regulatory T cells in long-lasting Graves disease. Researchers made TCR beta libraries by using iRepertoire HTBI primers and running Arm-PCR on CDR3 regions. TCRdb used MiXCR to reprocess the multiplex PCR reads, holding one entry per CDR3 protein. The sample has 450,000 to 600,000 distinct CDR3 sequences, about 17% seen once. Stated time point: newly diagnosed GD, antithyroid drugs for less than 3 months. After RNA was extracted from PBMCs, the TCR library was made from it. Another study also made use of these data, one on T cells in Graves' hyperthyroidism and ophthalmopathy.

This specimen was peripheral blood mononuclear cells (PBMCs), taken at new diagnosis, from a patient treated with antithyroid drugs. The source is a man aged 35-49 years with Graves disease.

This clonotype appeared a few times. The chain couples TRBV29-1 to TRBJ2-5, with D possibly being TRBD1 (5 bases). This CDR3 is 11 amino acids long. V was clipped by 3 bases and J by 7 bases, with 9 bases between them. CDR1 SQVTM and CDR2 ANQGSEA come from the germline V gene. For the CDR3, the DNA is TGCAGCGTTGATTGGGGCGGGACCCAGTACTTC. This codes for CSVDWGGTQYF. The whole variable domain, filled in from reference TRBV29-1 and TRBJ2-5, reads SAVISQKPSRDICQRGTSLTIQCQVDSQVTMMFWYRQQPGQSLTLIATANQGSEATYESGFVIDKFPISRPNLTFSTLTVSNMSPEDSSIYLCSVDWGGTQYFGPGTRLLVL.

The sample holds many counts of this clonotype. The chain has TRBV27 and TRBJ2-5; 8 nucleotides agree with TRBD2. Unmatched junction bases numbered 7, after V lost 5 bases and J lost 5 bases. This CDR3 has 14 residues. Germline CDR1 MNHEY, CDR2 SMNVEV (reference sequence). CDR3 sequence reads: CASSTGGPLETQYF. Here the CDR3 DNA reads TGTGCCAGCAGTACGGGAGGGCCCCTCGAGACCCAGTACTTC.

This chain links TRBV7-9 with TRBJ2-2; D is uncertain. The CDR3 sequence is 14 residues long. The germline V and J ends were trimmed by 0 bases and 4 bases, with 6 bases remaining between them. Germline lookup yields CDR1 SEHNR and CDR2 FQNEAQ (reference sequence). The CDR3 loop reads CASSLAVTTGELFF. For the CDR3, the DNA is TGTGCCAGCAGCTTAGCCGTTACCACCGGGGAGCTGTTTTTT.

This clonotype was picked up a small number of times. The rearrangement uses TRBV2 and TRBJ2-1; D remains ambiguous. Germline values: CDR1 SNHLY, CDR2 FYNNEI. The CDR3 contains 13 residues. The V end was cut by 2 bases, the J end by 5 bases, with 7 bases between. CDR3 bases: TGTGCCAGCAGTGAATTCAAAAACAATGAGCAGTTCTTC. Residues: CASSEFKNNEQFF.

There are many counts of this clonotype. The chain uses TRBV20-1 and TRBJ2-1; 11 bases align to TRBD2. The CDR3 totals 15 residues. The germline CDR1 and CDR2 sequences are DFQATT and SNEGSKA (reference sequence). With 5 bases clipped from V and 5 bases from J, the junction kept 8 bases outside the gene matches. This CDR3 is CSAPLAGGPHNEQFF. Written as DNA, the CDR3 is TGCAGTGCTCCCTTAGCGGGAGGGCCCCACAATGAGCAGTTCTTC.

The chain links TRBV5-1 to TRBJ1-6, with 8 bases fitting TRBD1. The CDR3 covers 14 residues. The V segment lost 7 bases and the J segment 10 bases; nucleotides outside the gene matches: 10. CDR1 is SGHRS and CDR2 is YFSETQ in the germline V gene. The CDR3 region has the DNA TGCGCCAGCGCTGCGGGGACAGGAGGGTCACCCCTCCACTTT. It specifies CASAAGTGGSPLHF. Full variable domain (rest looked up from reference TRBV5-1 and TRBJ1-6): KAGVTQTPRYLIKTRGQQVTLSCSPISGHRSVSWYQQTPGQGLQFLFEYFSETQRNKGNFPGRFSGRQFSNSRSEMNVSTLELGDSALYLCASAAGTGGSPLHFGNGTRLTVT.

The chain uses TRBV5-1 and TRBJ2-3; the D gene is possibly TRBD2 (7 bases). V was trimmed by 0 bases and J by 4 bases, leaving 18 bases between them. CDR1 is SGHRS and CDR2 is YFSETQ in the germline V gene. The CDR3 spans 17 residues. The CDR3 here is CASSLELAEWGPDTQYF. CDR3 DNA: TGCGCCAGCAGCTTGGAGCTAGCGGAATGGGGGCCAGATACGCAGTATTTT.

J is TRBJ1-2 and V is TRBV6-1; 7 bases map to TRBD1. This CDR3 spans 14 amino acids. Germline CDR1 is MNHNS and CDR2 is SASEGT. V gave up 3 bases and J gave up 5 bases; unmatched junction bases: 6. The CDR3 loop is CASSEGQTWYGYTF. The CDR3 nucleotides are TGTGCCAGCAGTGAGGGACAGACTTGGTATGGCTACACCTTC.

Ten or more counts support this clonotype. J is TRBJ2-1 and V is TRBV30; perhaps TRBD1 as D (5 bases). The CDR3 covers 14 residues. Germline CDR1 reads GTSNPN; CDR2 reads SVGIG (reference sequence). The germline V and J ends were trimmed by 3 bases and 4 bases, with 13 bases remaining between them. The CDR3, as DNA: TGTGCCTGGAGACCGAATCAGGGATACAATGAGCAGTTCTTC. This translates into CAWRPNQGYNEQFF. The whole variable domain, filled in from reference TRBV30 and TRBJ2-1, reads SQTIHQWPATLVQPVGSPLSLECTVEGTSNPNLYWYRQAAGRGLQLLFYSVGIGQISSEVPQNLSASRPQDRQFILSSKKLLLSDSGFYLCAWRPNQGYNEQFFGPGTRLTVL.